This T cell receptor beta chain comes out of a study of blood T cell repertoires in COVID-19. On the study more broadly: Specimens from acute and convalescent COVID-19 originated in the United States, Italy and Spain. From T cells, B-cell-depleted T cells, or PBMCs came the material, which was cDNA or gDNA.

The V segment lost 4 bases and the J segment 6 bases; nucleotides outside the gene matches: 9. The CDR3 totals 16 residues. Germline V gene data show CDR1 as LGHDT and CDR2 as YNNKEL (reference sequence). Authors' analysis steps: Reference gene primer amplification in the assay estimated nucleated cell counts. Using immunoSEQ multiplex PCR, the repertoire was profiled, and TCRdb retains in-frame clones only, with some absent. That table gives V, J and clone size, and the DNA gave D and trimming. The sample includes 300,000 to 400,000 clones, 90% of them seen just once. Sequences were obtained from peripheral blood. The TCR originated in a woman in her thirties with COVID-19, enrolled during active disease. The chain employs TRBV3-1 (or the pseudogene TRBV3-2) and TRBJ2-1, with 10 bases identical to TRBD2. As DNA, the CDR3 is TGTGCCAGCAGCCCGACTAGCGGGCGATCGGTCAATGAGCAGTTCTTC. Its protein is CASSPTSGRSVNEQFF.